This TCR beta chain is drawn from a study of response to subunit inactivated influenza vaccine. Study-wide results and limits: Authors suggested that a seasonal influenza vaccination recruits few new T cells each time.

TCRdb fed the RT-PCR reads into MiXCR, producing one record per CDR3 protein. The repertoire includes 400,000 to 650,000 distinct CDR3 sequences, around 7.7% of them detected once, and around 13% sits in the top ten. In its sample, this clonotype was seen many times. The antigen is undetermined. This CDR3 region has 15 residues. Germline CDR1 is LGHDT and CDR2 is YNNKEL (reference sequence). Losses at the gene ends were 3 bases for V and 4 bases for J; bases not matched to a gene: 7. The sample was PBMCs from blood, taken roughly 24 months after vaccination. This sequence originates from a man aged 50 to 69 who received an inactivated influenza vaccine. The gene calls are TRBV3-1 and TRBJ2-7; TRBD2 aligns across 9 bases. This chain's CDR3 is CASSQGSGGMYEQYF. The CDR3 nucleotides are TGTGCCAGCAGCCAGGGAAGCGGGGGGATGTACGAGCAGTACTTC.